Below are 4 T cell receptor beta chains sequenced from a single sample in a study of shared clonotypes between healthy human individuals. Some clones are missing from TCRdb's copy, which holds only in-frame ones; the method was immunoSEQ multiplex PCR. In the table there are roughly 810,000 clones, 90% to 97% of which are singletons. Terminally differentiated effector memory CD45RA+ cells were left out of the naive CD8 fraction, which was CD45RO-negative and positively selected for CCR7. Sequenced: naive CD8+ T cells sorted from blood. These receptors originate from a man younger than 40 in good health.

V and J are TRBV14 and TRBJ2-7; 9 bases line up with TRBD2. The V gene's germline CDR1 is SGHDN and CDR2 FVKESK. There are 16 residues in the CDR3. Trimming removed 6 bases from V and 4 bases from J; junction bases left unmatched: 13. CDR3 in amino acids: CASSFGVSGGTYEQYF. In DNA form, the CDR3 reads TGTGCCAGCAGTTTTGGGGTCAGCGGGGGGACTTACGAGCAGTACTTC. Drawing the rest from reference TRBV14 and TRBJ2-7, the complete variable domain is EAGVTQFPSHSVIEKGQTVTLRCDPISGHDNLYWYRRVMGKEIKFLLHFVKESKQDESGMPNNRFLAERTGGTYSTLKVQPAELEDSGVYFCASSFGVSGGTYEQYFGPGTRLTVT.

The rearrangement joins TRBV10-3 to TRBJ2-5; perhaps TRBD1 as D (5 bases). There are 13 residues in the CDR3. Germline V gives CDR1 ENHRY, CDR2 SYGVKD. V shed 6 bases and J shed 5 bases, with 13 bases lying between them. The CDR3 region has the DNA TGTGCCATCAGAGTTGACAGATTGGAGACCCAGTACTTC. This encodes CAIRVDRLETQYF.

In DNA form, the CDR3 reads TGTGCCAGCAGCCTGTGGGAAGAGCGCTCCTACAATGAGCAGTTCTTC. Its protein product is CASSLWEERSYNEQFF. The chain links TRBV11-2 to TRBJ2-1, with D unresolved. In germline, CDR1 is SGHAT, CDR2 FQNNGV. This CDR3 is 16 amino acids long. V was cut by 5 bases and J by 0 bases, with 14 bases left in between.

The CDR3, as DNA: TGCGCCAGCAGCCAAGGGGCGGGGGCGGCCCACGAGCAGTACTTC. This sequence encodes CASSQGAGAAHEQYF. This chain connects TRBV4-3 to TRBJ2-7; a weak D match, TRBD2 (7 bases). CDR3 size: 15 residues. Germline CDR1 LGHNA, CDR2 YSLEER. Trimming pared 1 base from V and 5 bases from J, leaving 15 bases between.